These T cell receptor beta chains were read from a single sample in a study of beta chain features in type 1 diabetes. Profiling relied on immunoSEQ multiplex PCR, and the TCRdb table lists in-frame clones only, not all of them. The repertoire holds tens of thousands of clones, approximately 57% seen once, with about 0.37% in the top ten. Sequencing was done on a sample of stem cell memory CD4+ T cells from blood. The receptors were gathered from a man between 18 and 35 years old with type 1 diabetes. The CDR3 runs from the conserved cysteine through the conserved F or W. The D gene is left open where the match is weak. A row's size may be missing; if present it is once, few, many or a size class.

size	D	V	J	CDR3	DNA
-	-	TRBV30	TRBJ2-1	CAWMSGKSSYNEQFF	TGTGCCTGGATGTCAGGGAAAAGCTCCTACAATGAGCAGTTCTTC
-	-	TRBV29-1	TRBJ1-1	CSAQNTEAFF	TGCAGCGCCCAGAACACTGAAGCTTTCTTT
few	TRBD2	TRBV4-3	TRBJ2-2	CASSQLTLGGASAGELFF	TGCGCCAGCAGCCAATTGACTCTCGGGGGGGCCTCCGCCGGGGAGCTGTTTTTT
-	TRBD1	TRBV6-5	TRBJ2-1	CASSYSGQGYHEQFF	TGTGCCAGCAGTTACAGCGGACAGGGTTACCATGAGCAGTTCTTC
-	-	TRBV7-2	TRBJ2-1	CASSLVSFGSAMDNEQFF	TGTGCCAGCAGCTTAGTCTCATTCGGGAGTGCTATGGACAATGAGCAGTTCTTC
once	-	TRBV5-4	TRBJ2-1	CASSIGGPYYNEQFF	TGTGCCAGCAGCATAGGTGGGCCGTACTACAATGAGCAGTTCTTC
-	-	TRBV29-1	TRBJ2-2	CSVEPNTGELFF	TGCAGCGTTGAACCTAACACCGGGGAGCTGTTTTTT
-	TRBD2	TRBV15	TRBJ2-2	CATSRGGGAGAPLFF	TGTGCCACCAGCAGAGGCGGTGGGGCGGGAGCCCCGCTGTTTTTT
once	-	TRBV28	TRBJ1-6	CASSTSTGLSSYNSPLHF	TGTGCCAGCAGTACCTCAACGGGGTTAAGCTCCTATAATTCACCCCTCCACTTT
-	-	TRBV27	TRBJ1-1	CASSLKPLSGAFF	TGTGCCAGCAGTTTAAAGCCGTTGAGCGGGGCTTTCTTT
-	-	TRBV30	TRBJ2-7	CAWSVVANEQYF	TGTGCCTGGAGTGTAGTAGCGAACGAGCAGTACTTC
-	-	TRBV5-1	TRBJ2-7	CASSFGPVNYEQYF	TGCGCCAGCAGCTTTGGTCCAGTAAACTACGAGCAGTACTTC
once	-	TRBV7-2	TRBJ2-7	CASSLWPVHEQYF	TGTGCCAGCAGCTTATGGCCAGTCCACGAGCAGTACTTC
-	-	TRBV28	TRBJ1-2	CASSSRDGYTF	TGTGCCAGCAGTTCTCGGGATGGCTACACCTTC
few	-	TRBV29-1	TRBJ1-4	CSVGTGFEKLFF	TGCAGCGTGGGAACAGGGTTTGAAAAACTGTTTTTT
-	-	TRBV5-1	TRBJ2-7	CASSLEGNYEQYF	TGCGCCAGCAGCTTGGAGGGGAACTACGAGCAGTACTTC
-	-	TRBV10-3	TRBJ1-2	CAIGGKANYGYTF	TGTGCCATCGGCGGTAAGGCTAACTATGGCTACACCTTC
-	TRBD2	TRBV28	TRBJ2-5	CASSLGIAGGRETQYF	TGTGCCAGCAGTTTGGGTATAGCGGGAGGTCGAGAGACCCAGTACTTC
-	-	TRBV7-9	TRBJ2-4	CASSYTTVNIQYF	TGTGCCAGCAGCTATACGACAGTGAACATTCAGTACTTC
-	TRBD2	TRBV11-1	TRBJ2-1	CASSTGLAEYNEQFF	TGTGCCAGCAGCACGGGACTAGCGGAGTACAATGAGCAGTTCTTC
few	TRBD1	TRBV19	TRBJ2-3	CASSIQGALDTQYF	TGTGCCAGTAGCATCCAGGGGGCTTTAGATACGCAGTATTTT
-	TRBD1	TRBV7-8	TRBJ2-1	CASSLLPTGVIEQFF	TGTGCCAGCAGCCTACTCCCGACAGGGGTGATTGAGCAGTTCTTC
-	-	TRBV5-4	TRBJ2-5	CASRQGSQETQYF	TGTGCCAGCAGACAGGGATCGCAAGAGACCCAGTACTTC
-	TRBD1	TRBV10-3	TRBJ2-3	CAISAVGQGDTQYF	TGTGCCATCAGTGCGGTGGGACAGGGAGATACGCAGTATTTT
-	TRBD2	TRBV5-1	TRBJ2-5	CASSLPKAVAGVSGETQYF	TGCGCCAGCAGCTTACCGAAGGCGGTAGCGGGAGTATCTGGGGAGACCCAGTACTTC
few	TRBD1	TRBV15	TRBJ1-1	CATSTRGLTEAFF	TGTGCCACCAGCACCAGGGGGCTGACTGAAGCTTTCTTT
-	TRBD2	TRBV23-1	TRBJ2-1	CASRGRAPNNEQFF	TGCGCCAGCAGAGGGAGGGCTCCCAACAATGAGCAGTTCTTC
-	-	TRBV28	TRBJ2-3	CASSLYGEFSTDTQYF	TGTGCCAGCAGTTTATACGGGGAGTTCAGCACAGATACGCAGTATTTT
-	-	TRBV9	TRBJ2-7	CASSPGAGASYEQYF	TGTGCCAGCAGCCCAGGGGCGGGAGCCTCCTACGAGCAGTACTTC
-	-	TRBV7-9	TRBJ1-4	CASSSIAGVGEKLFF	TGTGCCAGCAGTTCCATCGCAGGGGTAGGCGAAAAACTGTTTTTT
-	-	TRBV5-6	TRBJ2-5	CASSLDGRNGEETQYF	TGTGCCAGCAGCTTAGACGGGAGAAACGGGGAAGAGACCCAGTACTTC
few	TRBD2	TRBV18	TRBJ2-7	CASSPVAGGVDEQYF	TGTGCCAGCTCACCAGTAGCGGGAGGGGTCGACGAGCAGTACTTC
-	TRBD1	TRBV19	TRBJ1-4	CASLRDRGTEKLFF	TGTGCCAGCCTGCGCGACAGGGGGACTGAAAAACTGTTTTTT
-	-	TRBV9	TRBJ1-3	CASSALTGTGGNTIYF	TGTGCCAGCAGCGCTTTAACAGGGACGGGCGGAAACACCATATATTTT
-	TRBD1	TRBV5-1	TRBJ1-2	CASSPIPGGEAYGYTF	TGCGCCAGCAGCCCCATACCAGGGGGCGAAGCCTATGGCTACACCTTC
few	-	TRBV18	TRBJ1-1	CASSPQQVSNTEAFF	TGTGCCAGCTCACCACAGCAGGTCTCGAACACTGAAGCTTTCTTT
-	TRBD2	TRBV5-1	TRBJ2-7	CASSARPSGSYEQYF	TGCGCCAGCAGCGCCCGGCCTAGCGGATCCTACGAGCAGTACTTC
-	-	TRBV18	TRBJ2-5	CASSPPENRAPETQYF	TGTGCCAGCTCACCACCAGAGAACAGGGCCCCCGAGACCCAGTACTTC
-	TRBD2	TRBV6-5	TRBJ2-1	CASSSSGASSYNEQFF	TGTGCCAGCAGTTCTAGCGGGGCTAGCTCCTACAATGAGCAGTTCTTC
-	-	TRBV2	TRBJ2-5	CASNGETQYF	TGTGCCAGCAACGGGGAGACCCAGTACTTC
-	TRBD1	TRBV29-1	TRBJ1-1	CSAKTGTAEAFF	TGCAGCGCAAAAACAGGGACAGCTGAAGCTTTCTTT
-	TRBD1	TRBV5-1	TRBJ2-7	CASSSTPGQGHEQYF	TGCGCCAGCAGCTCCACTCCGGGACAGGGGCACGAGCAGTACTTC
-	-	TRBV5-1	TRBJ2-1	CASSLIGALNIYNEQFF	TGCGCCAGCAGCTTAATAGGGGCCCTCAATATTTACAATGAGCAGTTCTTC
-	-	TRBV7-2	TRBJ2-4	CASSPEGGRFMGYF	TGTGCCAGCAGCCCGGAGGGGGGGAGGTTCATGGGGTACTTC
-	TRBD2	TRBV15	TRBJ2-7	CATSRDRASGVYEQYF	TGTGCCACCAGCAGAGATAGGGCTAGCGGGGTCTACGAGCAGTACTTC
-	-	TRBV28	TRBJ2-6	CASSFSSGANVLTF	TGTGCCAGCAGTTTTAGCTCTGGGGCCAACGTCCTGACTTTC
-	-	TRBV28	TRBJ2-1	CASSRITTGINEQFF	TGTGCCAGCAGCCGCATCACTACAGGGATCAATGAGCAGTTCTTC